The source of this T cell receptor beta chain is a study of cytomegalovirus exposure and HLA in healthy donors. PCR employed 60 Vbeta and 13 Jbeta primers. Clones were read by immunoSEQ multiplex PCR, and TCRdb kept only the in-frame ones, dropping some. In the table there are 100,000 to 150,000 clones, around four fifths of which are singletons. Germline lookup yields CDR1 MNHNY and CDR2 SVGAGI (reference sequence). The CDR3 sequence is 14 residues long. The V and J ends lost 5 bases and 3 bases respectively, with 11 bases between them. The V gene is TRBV6-6, the J gene TRBJ2-1; D might be TRBD2 (5 bases). This receptor was obtained from a woman in her fifties or sixties in good health and CMV-seropositive. Sequencing was carried out using PBMCs. The CDR3 is CASSKDLGYNEQFF. The CDR3 nucleotides read TGTGCCAGCAGTAAGGACTTGGGCTACAATGAGCAGTTCTTC.